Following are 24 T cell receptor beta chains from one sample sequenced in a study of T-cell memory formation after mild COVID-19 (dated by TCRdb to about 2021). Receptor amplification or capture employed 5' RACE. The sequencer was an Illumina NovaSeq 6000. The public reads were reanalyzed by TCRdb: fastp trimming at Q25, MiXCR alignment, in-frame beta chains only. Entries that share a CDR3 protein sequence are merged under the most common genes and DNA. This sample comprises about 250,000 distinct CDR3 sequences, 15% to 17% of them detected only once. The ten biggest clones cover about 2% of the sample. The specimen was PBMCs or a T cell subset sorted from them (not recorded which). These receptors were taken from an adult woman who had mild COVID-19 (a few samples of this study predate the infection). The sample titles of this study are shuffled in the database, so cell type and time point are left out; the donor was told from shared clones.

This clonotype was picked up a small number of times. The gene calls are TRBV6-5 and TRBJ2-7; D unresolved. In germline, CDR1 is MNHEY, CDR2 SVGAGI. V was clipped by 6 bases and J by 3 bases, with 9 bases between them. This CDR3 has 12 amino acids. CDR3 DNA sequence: TGTGCCAGCAGAGACGGGCTCTACGAGCAGTACTTC. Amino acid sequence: CASRDGLYEQYF.

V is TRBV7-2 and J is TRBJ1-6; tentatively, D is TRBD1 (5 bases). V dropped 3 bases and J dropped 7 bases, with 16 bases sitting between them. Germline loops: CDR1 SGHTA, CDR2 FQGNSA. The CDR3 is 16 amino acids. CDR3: CASSFSPQGRNSPLHF. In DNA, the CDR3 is TGTGCCAGCAGCTTCTCGCCCCAGGGTAGAAATTCACCCCTCCACTTT.

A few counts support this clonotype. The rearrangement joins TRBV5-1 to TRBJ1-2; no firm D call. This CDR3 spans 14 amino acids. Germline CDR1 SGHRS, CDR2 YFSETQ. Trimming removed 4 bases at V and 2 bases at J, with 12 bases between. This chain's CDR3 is CASSPGAENYGYTF. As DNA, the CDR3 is TGCGCCAGCAGCCCAGGAGCAGAAAACTATGGCTACACCTTC.

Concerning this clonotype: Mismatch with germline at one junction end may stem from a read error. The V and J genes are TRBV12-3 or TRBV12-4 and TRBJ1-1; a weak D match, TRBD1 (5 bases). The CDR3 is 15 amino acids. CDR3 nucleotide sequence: TGTGCCAGCAGACCGCGACAGACCCGGAACGCTGAAGCTTTCTTT. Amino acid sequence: CASRPRQTRNAEAFF.

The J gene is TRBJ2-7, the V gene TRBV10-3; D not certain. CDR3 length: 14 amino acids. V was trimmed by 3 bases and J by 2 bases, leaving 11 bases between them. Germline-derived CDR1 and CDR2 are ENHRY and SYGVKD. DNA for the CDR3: TGTGCCATCAGTGATTCGGGCAGTACCTACGAGCAGTACTTC. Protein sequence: CAISDSGSTYEQYF.

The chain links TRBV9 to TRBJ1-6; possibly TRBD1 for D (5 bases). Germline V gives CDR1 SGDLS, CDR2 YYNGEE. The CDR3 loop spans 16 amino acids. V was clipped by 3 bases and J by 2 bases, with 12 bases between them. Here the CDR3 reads CASSGGVDPYNSPLHF. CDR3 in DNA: TGTGCCAGCAGCGGGGGGGTGGATCCCTATAATTCACCCCTCCACTTT.

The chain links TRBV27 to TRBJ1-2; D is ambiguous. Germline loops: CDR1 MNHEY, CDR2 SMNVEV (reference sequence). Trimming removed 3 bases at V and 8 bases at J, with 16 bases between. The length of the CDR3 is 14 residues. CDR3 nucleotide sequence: TGTGCCAGCAGTTTGGTTAGCGGGTTAAGCGGCTACACCTTC. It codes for CASSLVSGLSGYTF.

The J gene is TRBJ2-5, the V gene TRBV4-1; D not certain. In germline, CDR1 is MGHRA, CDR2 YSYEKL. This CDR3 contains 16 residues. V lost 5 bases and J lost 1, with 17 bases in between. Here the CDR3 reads CASSGVGSRFQETQYF. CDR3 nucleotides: TGCGCCAGCAGCGGTGTCGGATCGAGGTTCCAAGAGACCCAGTACTTC.

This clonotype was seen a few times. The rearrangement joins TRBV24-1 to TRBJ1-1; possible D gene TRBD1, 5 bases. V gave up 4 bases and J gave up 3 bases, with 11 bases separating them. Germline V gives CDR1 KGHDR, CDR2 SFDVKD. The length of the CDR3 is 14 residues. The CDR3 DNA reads TGTGCCACCAGTGACGCGGGGCCATACACTGAAGCTTTCTTT. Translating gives CATSDAGPYTEAFF.

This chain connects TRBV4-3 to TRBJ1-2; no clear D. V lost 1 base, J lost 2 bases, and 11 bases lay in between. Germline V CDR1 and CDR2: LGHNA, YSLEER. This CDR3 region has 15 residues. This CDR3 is CASSQAHGVNYGYTF. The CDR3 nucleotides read TGCGCCAGCAGCCAAGCCCACGGGGTCAACTATGGCTACACCTTC.

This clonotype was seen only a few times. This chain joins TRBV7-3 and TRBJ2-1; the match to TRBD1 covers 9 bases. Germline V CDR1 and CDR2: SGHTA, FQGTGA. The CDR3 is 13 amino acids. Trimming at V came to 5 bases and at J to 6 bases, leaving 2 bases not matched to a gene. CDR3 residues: CASSKGQGNEQFF. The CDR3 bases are TGTGCCAGCAGCAAGGGACAGGGCAATGAGCAGTTCTTC.

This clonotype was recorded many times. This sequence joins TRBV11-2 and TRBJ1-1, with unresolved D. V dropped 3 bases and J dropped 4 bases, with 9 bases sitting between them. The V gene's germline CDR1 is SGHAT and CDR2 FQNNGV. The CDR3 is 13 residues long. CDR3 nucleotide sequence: TGTGCCAGCAGCTTTTCACGTGGCACTGAAGCTTTCTTT. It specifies CASSFSRGTEAFF.

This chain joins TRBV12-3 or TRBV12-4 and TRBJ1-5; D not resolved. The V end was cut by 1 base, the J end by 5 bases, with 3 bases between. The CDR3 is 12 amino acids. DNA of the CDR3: TGTGCCAGCAGTTTAGGGCATCAGCCCCAGCATTTT. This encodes CASSLGHQPQHF.

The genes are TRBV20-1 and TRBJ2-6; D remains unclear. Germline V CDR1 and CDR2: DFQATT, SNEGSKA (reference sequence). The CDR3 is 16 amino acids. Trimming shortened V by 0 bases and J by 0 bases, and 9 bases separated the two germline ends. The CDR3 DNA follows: TGCAGTGCTAGAGATCATTTCCACTCTGGGGCCAACGTCCTGACTTTC. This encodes CSARDHFHSGANVLTF.

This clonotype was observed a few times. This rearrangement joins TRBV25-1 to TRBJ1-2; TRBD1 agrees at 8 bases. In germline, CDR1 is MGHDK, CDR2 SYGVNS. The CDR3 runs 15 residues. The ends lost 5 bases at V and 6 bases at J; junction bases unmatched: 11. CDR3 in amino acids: CASSFAGTGAHGYTF. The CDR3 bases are TGTGCCAGCAGTTTCGCCGGGACAGGCGCTCATGGCTACACCTTC.

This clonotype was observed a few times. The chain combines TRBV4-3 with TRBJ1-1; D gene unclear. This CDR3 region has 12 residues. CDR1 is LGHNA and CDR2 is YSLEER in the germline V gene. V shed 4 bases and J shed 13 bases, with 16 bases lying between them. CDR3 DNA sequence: TGCGCCAGCAGCCCTACGACGGGAAATGTTTTCTTT. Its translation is CASSPTTGNVFF.

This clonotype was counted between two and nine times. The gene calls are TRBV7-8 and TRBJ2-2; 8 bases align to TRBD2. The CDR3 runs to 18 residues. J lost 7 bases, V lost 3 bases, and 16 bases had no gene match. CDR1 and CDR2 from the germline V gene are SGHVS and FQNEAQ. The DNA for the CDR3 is TGTGCCAGCAGCTTCCTCACGATGGCGGGAGGCGAGAACGGGGAGCTGTTTTTT. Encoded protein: CASSFLTMAGGENGELFF.

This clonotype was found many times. CDR3 sequence reads: CSARDRLAGGREQYF. As DNA, the CDR3 is TGCAGTGCTAGAGACCGACTAGCGGGAGGGAGGGAGCAGTACTTC. The V gene is TRBV20-1, the J gene TRBJ2-7; 14 bases align to TRBD2. Unmatched junction bases numbered 5, after V lost 0 bases and J lost 7 bases. This CDR3 is 15 amino acids long. Germline V lookup: CDR1 DFQATT, CDR2 SNEGSKA (reference sequence).

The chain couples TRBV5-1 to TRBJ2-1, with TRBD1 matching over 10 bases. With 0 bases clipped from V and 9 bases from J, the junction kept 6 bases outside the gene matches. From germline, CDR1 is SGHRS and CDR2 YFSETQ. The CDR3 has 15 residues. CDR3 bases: TGCGCCAGCAGCTTGGTTGGACAGGGGGGAGGTGAGCAGTTCTTC. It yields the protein CASSLVGQGGGEQFF.

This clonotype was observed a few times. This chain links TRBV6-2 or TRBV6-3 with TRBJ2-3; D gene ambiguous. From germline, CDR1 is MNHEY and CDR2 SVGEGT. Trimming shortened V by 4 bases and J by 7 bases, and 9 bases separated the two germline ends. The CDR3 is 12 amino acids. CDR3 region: CASSSLGYTQYF. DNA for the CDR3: TGTGCCAGCAGTTCCTTGGGGTATACGCAGTATTTT.

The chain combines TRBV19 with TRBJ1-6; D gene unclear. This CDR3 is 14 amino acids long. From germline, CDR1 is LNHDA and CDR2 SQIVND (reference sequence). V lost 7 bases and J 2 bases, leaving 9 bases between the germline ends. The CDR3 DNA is TGTGCCAGTATCGGAAGGCCCTATAATTCACCCCTCCACTTT. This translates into CASIGRPYNSPLHF.

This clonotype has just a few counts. The CDR3 reads CASSLSTDSTSEQYF. The CDR3, as DNA: TGTGCCAGCAGCTTGTCGACGGACAGTACCTCCGAGCAGTACTTC. The V gene is TRBV7-6, the J gene TRBJ2-7; perhaps TRBD1 as D (6 bases). The CDR3 extends over 15 amino acids. The germline gives CDR1 SGHVS, CDR2 FNYEAQ. Trimming removed 3 bases at V and 6 bases at J, with 18 bases between.

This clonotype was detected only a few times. The CDR3 DNA reads TGCAGCGTTAACAGGGGGAACACTGAAGCTTTCTTT. Its protein product is CSVNRGNTEAFF. The chain carries TRBV29-1 and TRBJ1-1, with TRBD1 matching 7 bases. V lost 5 bases and J lost 1; bases outside the gene matches: 1. CDR3 length: 12 residues. Germline V CDR1 and CDR2: SQVTM, ANQGSEA.

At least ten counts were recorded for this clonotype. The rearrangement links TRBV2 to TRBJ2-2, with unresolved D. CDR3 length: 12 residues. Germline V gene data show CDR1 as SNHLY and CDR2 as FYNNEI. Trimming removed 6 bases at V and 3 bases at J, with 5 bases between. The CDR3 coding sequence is TGTGCCAGCAGACTTCACACCGGGGAGCTGTTTTTT. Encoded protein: CASRLHTGELFF. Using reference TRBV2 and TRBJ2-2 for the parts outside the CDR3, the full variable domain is EPEVTQTPSHQVTQMGQEVILRCVPISNHLYFYWYRQILGQKVEFLVSFYNNEISEKSEIFDDQFSVERPDGSNFTLKIRSTKLEDSAMYFCASRLHTGELFFGEGSRLTVL.